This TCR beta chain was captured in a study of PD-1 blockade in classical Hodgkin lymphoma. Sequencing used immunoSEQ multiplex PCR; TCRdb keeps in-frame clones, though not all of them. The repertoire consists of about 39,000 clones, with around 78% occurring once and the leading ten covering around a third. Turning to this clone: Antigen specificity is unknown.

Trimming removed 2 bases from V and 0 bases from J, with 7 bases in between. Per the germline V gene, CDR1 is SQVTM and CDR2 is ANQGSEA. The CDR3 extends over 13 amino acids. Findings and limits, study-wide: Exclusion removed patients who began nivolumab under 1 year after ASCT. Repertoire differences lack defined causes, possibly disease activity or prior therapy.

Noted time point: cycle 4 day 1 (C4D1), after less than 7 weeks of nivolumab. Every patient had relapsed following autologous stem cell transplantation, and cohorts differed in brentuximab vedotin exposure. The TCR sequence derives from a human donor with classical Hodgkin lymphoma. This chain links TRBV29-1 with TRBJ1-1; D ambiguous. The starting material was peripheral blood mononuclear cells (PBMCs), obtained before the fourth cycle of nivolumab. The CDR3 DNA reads TGCAGCGTTGAACGGGATTTGAACACTGAAGCTTTCTTT. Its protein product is CSVERDLNTEAFF.